Listed here is a single T cell receptor beta chain. What it binds is not known. Profiling relied on immunoSEQ multiplex PCR, and the TCRdb table lists in-frame clones only, not all of them. The table lists under 100,000 clones, about nine tenths of them singletons. Brentuximab vedotin exposure varied among the patients, all of whom had relapsed after autologous stem cell transplantation. Patients had relapsed/refractory classical Hodgkin lymphoma with complete response, partial response or progressive disease as best response. This sample stems from a study of PD-1 blockade in classical Hodgkin lymphoma. The study, taken as a whole, reports: Complete responders matched newly diagnosed patients in baseline diversity. Diversity in CD4+ TCRs, unlike that measured in CD8+ TCRs, had risen significantly by C4D1. Newly diagnosed patients were reported to exhibit reduced baseline TCR diversity relative to healthy donors.

CDR3 size: 15 residues. Germline-derived CDR1 and CDR2 are SGHRS and YFSETQ. Trimming cost V 4 bases and J 6 bases; bases outside gene matches: 9. The sequencing used peripheral blood mononuclear cells (PBMCs), collected before the second cycle of nivolumab. This TCR derives from a human donor with classical Hodgkin lymphoma. This rearrangement joins TRBV5-1 to TRBJ1-4, with 7 bases fitting TRBD1. The CDR3 sequence: CASSAGRDSHEKLFF. The CDR3 bases are TGCGCCAGCAGCGCTGGACGGGACAGCCATGAAAAACTGTTTTTT.